This T cell receptor (beta chain) was sequenced in a study of T cells in Graves' hyperthyroidism and ophthalmopathy. Regarding the study as a whole: For ophthalmopathy, model prediction preceded onset by a median approximately 6 months. A model built on 13 V-J features separated ophthalmopathy from stable hyperthyroidism.

A NOSPECS grade of at least 4, a Clinical Activity Score of at least 3 and duration under 3 months were recorded in ophthalmopathy patients. This clonotype appeared many times. The target antigen is unknown. Using RNA transcripts as the source, TCR beta CDR3 regions were amplified. First-round RT-PCR with HTBI primers amplified the TCR CDR3 region. TCRdb independently ran MiXCR on the multiplex PCR reads; one entry per CDR3 protein. The sample includes hundreds of thousands of distinct CDR3 sequences, about a sixth of them seen just once. V was trimmed by 4 bases and J by 0 bases, leaving 7 bases between them. Per the germline V gene, CDR1 is SNHLY and CDR2 is FYNNEI. There are 15 residues in the CDR3.

The sample comprised blood. This chain connects TRBV2 to TRBJ2-6; unclear D gene. This sequence was found in a woman aged 40 to 55 with Graves' ophthalmopathy. The CDR3 spells CASSVQYSGANVLTF. CDR3 DNA: TGTGCCAGCAGTGTCCAGTACTCTGGGGCCAACGTCCTGACTTTC. The whole variable domain, remainder taken from reference TRBV2 and TRBJ2-6, is EPEVTQTPSHQVTQMGQEVILRCVPISNHLYFYWYRQILGQKVEFLVSFYNNEISEKSEIFDDQFSVERPDGSNFTLKIRSTKLEDSAMYFCASSVQYSGANVLTFGAGSRLTVL.